The 24 T cell receptor beta chains reported below all come from one sample, sequenced in a study of lymphopenia after photon versus proton radiotherapy. TCRdb's copy holds only in-frame clones and misses some; the assay was immunoSEQ multiplex PCR. In the table there are tens of thousands of clones, 89% of which are singletons. The sample was peripheral blood, taken from a patient treated with proton-based radiotherapy. These receptors originate from a woman in her seventies with pancreatic cancer. Some clones in this sample may be carry-over from other donors' samples.

The chain combines TRBV4-1 with TRBJ1-1; TRBD1 agrees at 10 bases. The CDR3 length is 15 residues. CDR1 and CDR2 (germline): MGHRA, YSYEKL. V shed 4 bases, J shed 4 bases, and the junction held 6 bases outside the gene matches. As DNA, the CDR3 is TGCGCCAGCAGCCTTTACCGGGACAGGGGCACTGAAGCTTTCTTT. Protein sequence: CASSLYRDRGTEAFF.

This rearrangement joins TRBV4-2 to TRBJ2-7; the D gene is possibly TRBD2 (7 bases). From germline, CDR1 is LGHNA and CDR2 YNFKEQ. This CDR3 region has 22 residues. Between the trimmed V and J ends, which lost 2 bases and 0 bases, there was a span of 32 bases. The CDR3 reads CASSQLRGGASPTKPVSYEQYF. The DNA of the CDR3 is TGTGCCAGCAGCCAACTTCGTGGGGGGGCGTCTCCCACCAAACCGGTCTCCTACGAGCAGTACTTC.

The chain uses TRBV21-1 and TRBJ2-7; no DNA check was done on the table's D call, TRBD1. TRBV21-1 has pseudogene status. The CDR3 extends over 14 amino acids. CDR3 amino acids: CASSKEDRRDSRYF. As DNA, the CDR3 is TGTGCCAGCAGCAAAGAGGATAGGAGAGACAGTAGGTACTTC.

The gene calls are TRBV5-6 and TRBJ1-5; D is possibly TRBD1 (6 bases). The CDR3 length is 14 residues. V lost 3 bases and J lost 6, with 13 bases in between. Germline lookup yields CDR1 SGHDT and CDR2 YYEEEE. The CDR3 loop is CASSSRGAGQPQHF. The CDR3 DNA follows: TGTGCCAGCAGCTCTAGGGGGGCTGGTCAGCCCCAGCATTTT.

The chain carries TRBV30 and TRBJ1-5, with a weak D call TRBD1 (6 bases). Looked up from germline, CDR1 is GTSNPN and CDR2 is SVGIG (reference sequence). Trimming took off 6 bases at V and 2 bases at J, with 11 bases between the two ends. This CDR3 has 13 residues. CDR3 sequence reads: CACGGAGNQPQHF. The CDR3 bases are TGTGCCTGCGGGGGGGCCGGCAATCAGCCCCAGCATTTT.

This clone was counted between two and nine times. This sequence joins TRBV6-6 and TRBJ1-1; D remains unclear. The CDR3 sequence is 11 residues long. V was trimmed by 11 bases and J by 2 bases, leaving 9 bases between them. Germline assignment: CDR1 MNHNY and CDR2 SVGAGI (reference sequence). The CDR3 loop is CAVYLNTEAFF. Written as DNA, the CDR3 is TGTGCCGTGTATCTAAACACTGAAGCTTTCTTT.

The J gene is TRBJ2-7, the V gene TRBV10-3; possibly TRBD2 for D (6 bases). The CDR3 extends over 11 amino acids. CDR1 is ENHRY and CDR2 is SYGVKD in the germline V gene. Trimming cost V 5 bases and J 7 bases, with 9 bases left between them. CDR3 in DNA: TGTGCCATCAGTCGGGGAGGTGAGCAGTACTTC. Translation gives CAISRGGEQYF.

This sequence joins TRBV27 and TRBJ2-3; 9 bases are a match to TRBD2. Germline loops: CDR1 MNHEY, CDR2 SMNVEV (reference sequence). This CDR3 has 16 residues. The V and J ends lost 3 bases and 0 bases, in that order; junction bases with no gene match: 4. CDR3 sequence reads: CASSFSGGTSTDTQYF. CDR3 nucleotides: TGTGCCAGCAGTTTTAGCGGGGGAACTAGCACAGATACGCAGTATTTT.

By share, this clone counts as large. The chain is built from TRBV30 and TRBJ2-7; no clear D gene. Germline CDR1 GTSNPN, CDR2 SVGIG (reference sequence). This CDR3 is built from 13 residues. Trimming removed 0 bases at V and 3 bases at J, with 9 bases between. In DNA, the CDR3 is TGTGCCTGGAGTGTAACGGTTGACTACGAGCAGTACTTC. It encodes CAWSVTVDYEQYF.

The CDR3 bases are TGTGCCAGCAGTGACGGGCTCCGCACAGATACGCAGTATTTT. Translated, it gives CASSDGLRTDTQYF. The gene calls are TRBV6-4 and TRBJ2-3; D unresolved. Trimming took 2 bases from V and 1 from J, leaving 7 bases between them. The germline V gene has CDR1 MRHNA and CDR2 SNTAGT. The CDR3 length is 14 residues.

The chain has TRBV19 and TRBJ2-1, with TRBD2 matching 11 bases. Losses at the gene ends were 5 bases for V and 9 bases for J; bases not matched to a gene: 9. Germline CDR1 and CDR2: LNHDA and SQIVND (reference sequence). The CDR3 is made up of 15 amino acids. CDR3 protein: CASSPQLAGVPEQFF. DNA for the CDR3: TGTGCCAGTAGTCCACAACTAGCGGGAGTCCCTGAGCAGTTCTTC.

This chain joins TRBV6-6 and TRBJ1-5, with TRBD1 matching 8 bases. Trimming removed 8 bases from V and 3 bases from J; junction bases left unmatched: 9. The CDR3 totals 15 residues. Germline loops: CDR1 MNHNY, CDR2 SVGAGI (reference sequence). The CDR3 loop is CASGQGPGPNQPQHF. CDR3 in DNA: TGTGCCAGCGGACAGGGTCCGGGGCCCAATCAGCCCCAGCATTTT.

The chain recombines TRBV4-3 with TRBJ2-3; 15 nucleotides align to TRBD2. The germline V gene has CDR1 LGHNA and CDR2 YSLEER. This CDR3 is 17 amino acids long. V trimming: 5 bases; J trimming: 6 bases; junction bases outside the gene matches: 9. DNA for the CDR3: TGCGCCAGCAGCTCCCGGACTAGCGGGAGGGCCGGGGATACGCAGTATTTT. Translated: CASSSRTSGRAGDTQYF.

V gene TRBV15 combines with J gene TRBJ1-2; the D gene is possibly TRBD1 (5 bases). CDR1 and CDR2 from the germline V gene are LNHNV and YYDKDF (reference sequence). V was trimmed by 0 bases and J by 2 bases, leaving 10 bases between them. This CDR3 region has 15 residues. In nucleotides, the CDR3 is TGTGCCACCAGCAGAGATCTGACAGAAAACTATGGCTACACCTTC. Residues: CATSRDLTENYGYTF.

This rearrangement joins TRBV18 to TRBJ2-5; 7 bases line up with TRBD2. The DNA matches TRBJ2-7 better at its end, which makes the J call doubtful. CDR3 length: 15 residues. CDR1 and CDR2 from the germline V gene are KGHSH and LQKENI. The DNA of the CDR3 is TGTGCCAGCTCACCACTTTCTAGCGGAACCTACGAGCAGTACTTC. Protein sequence: CASSPLSSGTYEQYF.

This clone appeared a few times. V is TRBV19 and J is TRBJ2-7, with D perhaps assigned TRBD1 or TRBD2 (5 bases each). This CDR3 has 15 amino acids. The germline V and J ends were trimmed by 9 bases and 0 bases, with 18 bases remaining between them. CDR1 and CDR2 (germline): LNHDA, SQIVND (reference sequence). The DNA for the CDR3 is TGTGCCAGCAGCCCGCAGGGACCGAGCTCCTACGAGCAGTACTTC. Encoded protein: CASSPQGPSSYEQYF.

This chain uses TRBV5-4 with TRBJ1-4, with D possibly matching TRBD1 (5 bases). V shed 3 bases and J shed 3 bases, with 9 bases lying between them. CDR1 SGHNT and CDR2 YYREEE come from the germline V gene (reference sequence). The CDR3 runs 14 residues. The CDR3 region has the DNA TGTGCCAGCAGCTCAGGGCTCGCTAATGAAAAACTGTTTTTT. This translates into CASSSGLANEKLFF.

The chain employs TRBV4-3 and TRBJ2-3, with a possible D match to TRBD1 (6 bases). Germline CDR1 LGHNA, CDR2 YSLEER. Between the trimmed V and J ends, which lost 2 bases and 2 bases, there was a span of 8 bases. This CDR3 contains 14 residues. CDR3 in DNA: TGCGCCAGCAGCCAACAGGGGCACACAGATACGCAGTATTTT. This translates into CASSQQGHTDTQYF.

The chain is built from TRBV19 and TRBJ1-5; D is ambiguous. The CDR3 has 14 amino acids. Germline V gene sequence: CDR1 LNHDA, CDR2 SQIVND (reference sequence). With 5 bases removed from V and 7 bases from J, the gap between germline ends came to 15 bases. In DNA form, the CDR3 reads TGTGCCAGTAGTTCTCCGCAGGATTGGCAGCCCCAGCATTTT. Its translation: CASSSPQDWQPQHF.

V usage is TRBV27 and J usage is TRBJ2-2, with D maybe TRBD1 (6 bases). V was shortened by 7 bases and J by 7 bases, with 16 bases between the two germline ends. Per the germline V gene, CDR1 is MNHEY and CDR2 is SMNVEV (reference sequence). The CDR3 sequence is 14 residues long. In nucleotides, the CDR3 is TGTGCCAGCAATAAGGGTCCCAGGGGCGGGGAGCTGTTTTTT. Translating it yields CASNKGPRGGELFF.

The rearrangement uses TRBV27 and TRBJ1-2; 11 bases are a match to TRBD1. Germline CDR1 MNHEY, CDR2 SMNVEV (reference sequence). The CDR3 consists of 17 residues. J gave up 4 bases and V 5 bases, and 12 bases lay outside the gene matches. Here the CDR3 DNA reads TGTGCCAGCAGTCCGTCCCGGGACAGGGGGTCAGGCTATGGCTACACCTTC. Protein sequence: CASSPSRDRGSGYGYTF.

V and J are TRBV4-2 and TRBJ2-5; D may be TRBD2 (5 bases). Deletions cut 1 base from V and 0 bases from J, with 12 bases between. Looked up from germline, CDR1 is LGHNA and CDR2 is YNFKEQ. This CDR3 spans 16 amino acids. The CDR3: CASSQVPAGNQETQYF. The CDR3 DNA reads as TGTGCCAGCAGCCAAGTCCCCGCCGGGAACCAAGAGACCCAGTACTTC.

V and J are TRBV7-3 and TRBJ1-1; D is ambiguous. CDR3 length: 15 amino acids. The V gene's germline CDR1 is SGHTA and CDR2 FQGTGA. Trimming took off 1 base at V and 6 bases at J, with 15 bases between the two ends. CDR3: CASSLNAGSVAEAFF. CDR3 bases: TGTGCCAGCAGCTTAAACGCGGGGAGTGTAGCTGAAGCTTTCTTT.

The chain links TRBV9 to TRBJ1-4, with a weak D call TRBD1 (5 bases). Germline V lookup: CDR1 SGDLS, CDR2 YYNGEE. The CDR3 is 13 amino acids. V lost 0 bases and J 9 bases, leaving 9 bases between the germline ends. This CDR3 is CASSVGSGQKLFF. In DNA form, the CDR3 reads TGTGCCAGCAGCGTAGGCTCAGGGCAAAAACTGTTTTTT.